The T cell receptor (beta chain) under discussion was sequenced for a study of blood T cell repertoires in COVID-19. Study context: From T cells, B-cell-depleted T cells, or PBMCs came the material, which was cDNA or gDNA.

Trimming left V 8 bases short and J 1 base short, with 7 bases between. The CDR3 loop spans 12 amino acids. Germline values: CDR1 MNHEY, CDR2 SVGAGI. TCRdb's table, derived via immunoSEQ multiplex PCR, lists solely in-frame clones and lacks some. The sample shows approximately 74,000 clones, over 80% of them seen only once. Sequencing was done on a sample of peripheral blood. The TCR sequence derives from a man older than 75 with active or convalescent COVID-19. The J gene is TRBJ2-3, the V gene TRBV6-5; D possibly corresponds to TRBD1 (6 bases). This CDR3 reads CASGGRTDTQYF. In nucleotides, the CDR3 is TGTGCCAGCGGGGGCCGCACAGATACGCAGTATTTT.